These 10 T cell receptor beta chains came from one sample sequenced in a study of shared T cell receptors in the human thymus (dated by TCRdb to about 2021). Library construction relied on the immunoSEQ multiplex PCR assay. TCRdb obtained this table from immuneACCESS and retained in-frame rearrangements with V and J assigned. These tables miss some clones; where compared with another copy, unresolved V genes account for less than half of the shortfall, and the remainder is unexplained. The sample table shows about 660,000 clones, and 85% to 90% are seen once. 0.0095% to 0.013% of the sample is taken by the ten largest. The data were also submitted as part of a second study, on human thymus T cells.

Input material: thymocytes. Receptors were obtained from a boy in the first two years of life with a congenital heart defect. Donor details come from another sample of the same person, matched by shared clones.

The chain is built from TRBV7-9 and TRBJ2-1; D call uncertain. There are 16 residues in the CDR3. The V and J ends lost 2 bases and 6 bases respectively, with 17 bases between them. Per germline, CDR1 SEHNR and CDR2 FQNEAQ (reference sequence). In DNA form, the CDR3 reads TGTGCCAGCAGCTTATGGATTGGTGGTGCAGGCAATGAGCAGTTCTTC. This sequence encodes CASSLWIGGAGNEQFF.

The sample holds one count of this clone. The chain employs TRBV27 and TRBJ2-1, with 10 bases aligning to TRBD1. CDR1 MNHEY and CDR2 SMNVEV come from the germline V gene (reference sequence). The junction had 10 bases not matched to a gene; V was cut back by 2 bases and J by 0 bases. CDR3 size: 19 residues. Here the CDR3 reads CASSLVWDRGQSSYNEQFF. DNA of the CDR3: TGTGCCAGCAGTTTAGTTTGGGACAGGGGTCAAAGCTCCTACAATGAGCAGTTCTTC.

The chain is built from TRBV28 and TRBJ2-3; 12 bases are a match to TRBD2. Germline V gives CDR1 MDHEN, CDR2 SYDVKM. The CDR3 covers 19 residues. The trim removed 5 bases at V and 1 base at J, leaving 13 bases unmatched. Here the CDR3 DNA reads TGTGCCAGCAGTAGGCGACTAGCGGGAGCTCAGTTGGGCACAGATACGCAGTATTTT. Its protein is CASSRRLAGAQLGTDTQYF.

This chain links TRBV28 with TRBJ2-2; possibly TRBD2 for D (6 bases). Germline V CDR1 and CDR2: MDHEN, SYDVKM. This CDR3 comprises 16 residues. With 5 bases removed from V and 1 base from J, the gap between germline ends came to 14 bases. Written as DNA, the CDR3 is TGTGCCAGCAGTCCTTGGGAGCGGGTGAACACCGGGGAGCTGTTTTTT. It translates to CASSPWERVNTGELFF.

V and J are TRBV7-3 and TRBJ2-2, with 10 bases identical to TRBD1. The V segment lost 6 bases and the J segment 4 bases; nucleotides outside the gene matches: 2. This CDR3 has 14 residues. Per the germline V gene, CDR1 is SGHTA and CDR2 is FQGTGA. The DNA for the CDR3 is TGTGCCAGCAGGGGACAGGGGAGCACCGGGGAGCTGTTTTTT. Residues: CASRGQGSTGELFF.

The CDR3 DNA reads TGTGCCAGCGGGGCGGATGCTCCCTACGAGCAGTACTTC. This codes for CASGADAPYEQYF. The V and J genes are TRBV25-1 and TRBJ2-7; perhaps TRBD1 as D (5 bases). Germline V gene sequence: CDR1 MGHDK, CDR2 SYGVNS. The CDR3 covers 13 residues. V lost 8 bases, J lost 2 bases, and 13 bases lay in between.

The rearrangement links TRBV4-1 to TRBJ2-7, with 11 bases aligning to TRBD2. V shed 1 base, J shed 3 bases, and the junction held 14 bases outside the gene matches. Per germline, CDR1 MGHRA and CDR2 YSYEKL. This CDR3 has 19 amino acids. Here the CDR3 reads CASSQAPPFSGRADYEQYF. For the CDR3, the DNA is TGCGCCAGCAGCCAAGCTCCTCCCTTTAGCGGGAGGGCCGACTACGAGCAGTACTTC.

The chain has TRBV7-9 and TRBJ1-2; D uncertain. The V gene's germline CDR1 is SEHNR and CDR2 FQNEAQ (reference sequence). V shed 0 bases and J shed 0 bases, with 14 bases lying between them. CDR3 length: 17 amino acids. The CDR3 bases are TGTGCCAGCAGCTTAGCGCGAAAACAGAACCCTAACTATGGCTACACCTTC. Encoded protein: CASSLARKQNPNYGYTF.

The chain carries TRBV29-1 and TRBJ2-4, with D perhaps matching TRBD1 (5 bases). The V gene lost 4 bases and the J gene lost 3 bases, with 7 bases spanning the gap. CDR3 length: 12 amino acids. The germline V gene encodes CDR1 SQVTM and CDR2 ANQGSEA. The CDR3 reads CSVGRDKNIQYF. In nucleotides, the CDR3 is TGCAGCGTTGGCAGGGACAAAAACATTCAGTACTTC.

The chain joins TRBV6-5 to TRBJ2-3; D is ambiguous. Between the trimmed V and J ends, which lost 8 bases and 3 bases, there was a span of 15 bases. CDR3 length: 14 amino acids. Germline CDR1 and CDR2: MNHEY and SVGAGI. The CDR3 DNA sequence: TGTGCCAGCGGCAACGAAATGGTGACAGATACGCAGTATTTT. This translates into CASGNEMVTDTQYF.